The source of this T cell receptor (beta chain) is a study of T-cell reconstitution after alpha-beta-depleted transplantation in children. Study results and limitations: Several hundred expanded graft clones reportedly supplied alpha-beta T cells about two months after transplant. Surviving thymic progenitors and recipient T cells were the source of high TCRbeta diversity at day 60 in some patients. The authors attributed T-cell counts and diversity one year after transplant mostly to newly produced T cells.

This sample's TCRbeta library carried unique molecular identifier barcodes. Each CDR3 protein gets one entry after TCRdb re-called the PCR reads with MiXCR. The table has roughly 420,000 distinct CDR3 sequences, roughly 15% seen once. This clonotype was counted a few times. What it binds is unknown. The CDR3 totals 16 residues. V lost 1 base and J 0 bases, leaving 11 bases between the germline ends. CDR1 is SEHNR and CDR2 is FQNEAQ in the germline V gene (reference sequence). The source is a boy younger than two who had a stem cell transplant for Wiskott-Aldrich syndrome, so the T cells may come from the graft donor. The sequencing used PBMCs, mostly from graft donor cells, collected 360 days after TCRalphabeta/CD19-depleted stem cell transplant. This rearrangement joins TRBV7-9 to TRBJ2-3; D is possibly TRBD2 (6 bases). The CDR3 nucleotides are TGTGCCAGCAGCTTAGAGTTAGCGGCTAGCACAGATACGCAGTATTTT. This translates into CASSLELAASTDTQYF.